One and the same sample provided the 29 T cell receptor beta chains below, sequenced in a study of T cell responses to AZD1222 COVID-19 vaccine. Here immunoSEQ multiplex PCR was the method, and the copy in TCRdb shows in-frame clones only, minus some. The sample lists some 89,000 clones, 85% to 90% occurring once. Sequences were derived from peripheral blood, sampled on day 0 of MenACWY control vaccination. The origin of the receptors is an adult in good health.

This clone was counted a few times. The rearrangement links TRBV19 to TRBJ2-1; 7 positions match TRBD2. Germline CDR1 is LNHDA and CDR2 is SQIVND (reference sequence). CDR3 length equals 15 residues. V shed 3 bases and J 0 bases; nucleotides not matched to a gene: 2. The CDR3 bases are TGTGCCAGTAGTATGGGCGGGGGCTCCTACAATGAGCAGTTCTTC. Protein: CASSMGGGSYNEQFF. The variable domain in full, completed from reference TRBV19 and TRBJ2-1, reads DGGITQSPKYLFRKEGQNVTLSCEQNLNHDAMYWYRQDPGQGLRLIYYSQIVNDFQKGDIAEGYSVSREKKESFPLTVTSAQKNPTAFYLCASSMGGGSYNEQFFGPGTRLTVL.

This rearrangement joins TRBV9 to TRBJ2-3; TRBD1 matches at 9 bases. CDR3 length equals 14 residues. Unmatched junction bases numbered 5, after V lost 4 bases and J lost 5 bases. Germline V CDR1 and CDR2: SGDLS, YYNGEE. This chain's CDR3 is CASSLATGGDTQYF. DNA for the CDR3: TGTGCCAGCAGCCTCGCGACAGGGGGAGATACGCAGTATTTT.

The gene calls are TRBV29-1 and TRBJ1-2; D uncertain. This CDR3 region has 12 residues. Per the germline V gene, CDR1 is SQVTM and CDR2 is ANQGSEA. V lost 1 base, J lost 4 bases, and 7 bases lay in between. This CDR3 reads CSVEARFYGYTF. CDR3 DNA sequence: TGCAGCGTTGAAGCGAGGTTCTATGGCTACACCTTC.

The chain couples TRBV2 to TRBJ1-2; D not resolved. CDR1 and CDR2 from the germline V gene are SNHLY and FYNNEI. The CDR3 has 14 amino acids. Trimming took off 5 bases at V and 1 base at J, with 11 bases between the two ends. CDR3 in amino acids: CASSRSGLNYGYTF. CDR3 DNA sequence: TGTGCCAGCAGTAGATCCGGACTTAACTATGGCTACACCTTC.

J is TRBJ1-5 and V is TRBV19, with D perhaps TRBD1 (5 bases). V was clipped by 5 bases and J by 5 bases, with 13 bases between them. Germline lookup yields CDR1 LNHDA and CDR2 SQIVND (reference sequence). This CDR3 has 14 residues. CDR3 sequence reads: CASSSGLGYQPQHF. The CDR3 nucleotides are TGTGCCAGTAGTTCGGGACTGGGATATCAGCCCCAGCATTTT.

This clone was seen a few times. This sequence joins TRBV3-1 (or the pseudogene TRBV3-2) and TRBJ1-5; weak D call: TRBD1 (6 bases). Per the germline V gene, CDR1 is LGHDT and CDR2 is YNNKEL (reference sequence). The CDR3 spans 17 residues. The V end lost 1 base, the J end lost 4 bases, and 17 bases lay between the germline ends. The CDR3 bases are TGTGCCAGCAGCCAAGGATACCGGGAAACAGGGAATCAGCCCCAGCATTTT. Protein product: CASSQGYRETGNQPQHF.

This chain uses TRBV5-1 with TRBJ2-3; 11 nucleotides agree with TRBD2. CDR3 length equals 17 residues. The J segment lost 2 bases and the V segment lost 4 bases, leaving 9 bases of the junction unmatched. Germline loops: CDR1 SGHRS, CDR2 YFSETQ. The CDR3 DNA sequence: TGCGCCAGCAGCCCCGGGACTAGCGGCGATTTCACAGATACGCAGTATTTT. Translating it yields CASSPGTSGDFTDTQYF.

The chain employs TRBV18 and TRBJ2-2; no firm D call. The germline gives CDR1 KGHSH, CDR2 LQKENI. The CDR3 extends over 15 amino acids. V lost 3 bases, J lost 6 bases, and 14 bases lay in between. This chain's CDR3 is CASSPLSAGSGELFF. The CDR3 DNA reads as TGTGCCAGCTCACCTCTGAGTGCTGGGTCCGGGGAGCTGTTTTTT.

The gene calls are TRBV19 and TRBJ1-2; D unresolved. V shed 3 bases and J shed 3 bases, with 11 bases lying between them. The CDR3 sequence is 14 residues long. CDR1 is LNHDA and CDR2 is SQIVND in the germline V gene (reference sequence). CDR3 DNA: TGTGCCAGTAGTATCCCAGGACGGCACTATGGCTACACCTTC. Protein product: CASSIPGRHYGYTF.

V usage is TRBV28 and J usage is TRBJ2-7; weak D call: TRBD1 (6 bases). The germline gives CDR1 MDHEN, CDR2 SYDVKM. Trimming removed 7 bases at V and 2 bases at J, with 12 bases between. This CDR3 has 13 residues. The CDR3 DNA sequence: TGTGCCAGCAATCCAGGGGTAACCTACGAGCAGTACTTC. Its translation is CASNPGVTYEQYF.

In this sample, this clone turned up once. The V gene is TRBV30, the J gene TRBJ2-1, with D maybe TRBD2 (5 bases). From germline, CDR1 is GTSNPN and CDR2 SVGIG (reference sequence). Trimming removed 0 bases at V and 3 bases at J, with 15 bases between. This CDR3 contains 16 residues. CDR3 residues: CAWSVLGLPLYNEQFF. The CDR3 DNA sequence: TGTGCCTGGAGTGTACTAGGACTCCCGCTCTACAATGAGCAGTTCTTC. The full variable domain, with the rest looked up from reference TRBV30 and TRBJ2-1, is SQTIHQWPATLVQPVGSPLSLECTVEGTSNPNLYWYRQAAGRGLQLLFYSVGIGQISSEVPQNLSASRPQDRQFILSSKKLLLSDSGFYLCAWSVLGLPLYNEQFFGPGTRLTVL.

This clone was counted once. The chain combines TRBV30 with TRBJ1-1; 10 nucleotides match TRBD1. The CDR3 contains 16 residues. Germline V CDR1 and CDR2: GTSNPN, SVGIG (reference sequence). V shed 5 bases and J 6 bases; nucleotides not matched to a gene: 15. As DNA, the CDR3 is TGTGCCTGGCTGCCTATCGGGACAGGGGAAAGTCCTGAAGCTTTCTTT. It codes for CAWLPIGTGESPEAFF.

This clone was counted a few times. J is TRBJ1-1 and V is TRBV10-1; D ambiguous. The V end was cut by 8 bases, the J end by 4 bases, with 14 bases between. Germline V gene sequence: CDR1 WNHNN, CDR2 SYGVQD (reference sequence). The CDR3 runs 13 residues. Written as DNA, the CDR3 is TGCGCCAGCGCCCCCTCGGGAAGCACTGAAGCTTTCTTT. Its translation is CASAPSGSTEAFF.

This chain links TRBV9 with TRBJ2-3; D call uncertain. CDR3 size: 16 residues. With 4 bases removed from V and 1 base from J, the gap between germline ends came to 16 bases. Germline lookup yields CDR1 SGDLS and CDR2 YYNGEE. CDR3 DNA: TGTGCCAGCAGCCCCACGGGCCGTTCAGGCACAGATACGCAGTATTTT. It yields the protein CASSPTGRSGTDTQYF.

V usage is TRBV5-4 and J usage is TRBJ2-1; 12 bases fit TRBD2. The V gene's germline CDR1 is SGHNT and CDR2 YYREEE (reference sequence). Germline trimming cut 6 bases from V and 5 bases from J; bases unmatched to any gene: 6. The CDR3 is 15 residues long. The CDR3 here is CASTLAGGPHNEQFF. CDR3 DNA: TGTGCCAGCACCCTAGCGGGAGGGCCCCACAATGAGCAGTTCTTC. Full variable domain (outside the CDR3, taken from reference TRBV5-4 and TRBJ2-1): ETGVTQSPTHLIKTRGQQVTLRCSSQSGHNTVSWYQQALGQGPQFIFQYYREEENGRGNFPPRFSGLQFPNYSSELNVNALELDDSALYLCASTLAGGPHNEQFFGPGTRLTVL.

CDR3 amino acids: CASSPPGKVATSYNEQFF. Here the CDR3 DNA reads TGTGCCAGCTCACCACCGGGGAAGGTAGCAACCTCCTACAATGAGCAGTTCTTC. The chain employs TRBV18 and TRBJ2-1; D is unresolved. The CDR3 covers 18 residues. CDR1 is KGHSH and CDR2 is LQKENI in the germline V gene. V gave up 0 bases and J gave up 0 bases, with 15 bases separating them. The whole variable domain, remainder taken from reference TRBV18 and TRBJ2-1, is NAGVMQNPRHLVRRRGQEARLRCSPMKGHSHVYWYRQLPEEGLKFMVYLQKENIIDESGMPKERFSAEFPKEGPSILRIQQVVRGDSAAYFCASSPPGKVATSYNEQFFGPGTRLTVL.

The genes are TRBV5-4 and TRBJ1-1, with TRBD1 as a possible D gene (5 bases). Germline CDR1 is SGHNT and CDR2 is YYREEE (reference sequence). The CDR3 runs to 15 residues. Deletions cut 2 bases from V and 0 bases from J, with 11 bases between. The CDR3 reads CASSLVMGVNTEAFF. CDR3 DNA sequence: TGTGCCAGCAGCTTAGTAATGGGGGTGAACACTGAAGCTTTCTTT.

The V gene is TRBV27, the J gene TRBJ2-2, with D unclear. Trimming removed 2 bases at V and 6 bases at J, with 7 bases between. Per the germline V gene, CDR1 is MNHEY and CDR2 is SMNVEV (reference sequence). This CDR3 comprises 13 residues. The CDR3 coding sequence is TGTGCCAGCAGTTTAAGAACGGCCGGGGAGCTGTTTTTT. This codes for CASSLRTAGELFF.

The chain uses TRBV19 and TRBJ2-1, with D hard to call. Germline CDR1 LNHDA, CDR2 SQIVND (reference sequence). This CDR3 spans 15 amino acids. V shed 3 bases and J shed 4 bases, with 13 bases lying between them. Written as DNA, the CDR3 is TGTGCCAGTAGTATCAACCCAACCCCGTACAATGAGCAGTTCTTC. Translation: CASSINPTPYNEQFF.

This clone was seen a single time. The J gene is TRBJ2-2, the V gene TRBV7-2; D unclear. Germline CDR1 reads SGHTA; CDR2 reads FQGNSA. V gave up 3 bases and J gave up 1 base, with 9 bases separating them. This CDR3 comprises 15 residues. The chain's CDR3 is CASSLMLLNTGELFF. DNA of the CDR3: TGTGCCAGCAGCTTGATGTTACTGAACACCGGGGAGCTGTTTTTT.

The CDR3 region is CASTLPLSWDTEAFF. The CDR3 DNA reads TGTGCCAGCACCCTCCCTCTGTCTTGGGACACTGAAGCTTTCTTT. The V and J genes are TRBV7-6 and TRBJ1-1; D ambiguous. From germline, CDR1 is SGHVS and CDR2 FNYEAQ. The CDR3 runs to 15 residues. Trimming left V 7 bases short and J 3 bases short, with 18 bases between.

This clone has only a few counts. V and J are TRBV10-2 and TRBJ2-1; 9 positions match TRBD2. Germline CDR1 and CDR2: WSHSY and SAAADI. The CDR3 is made up of 18 amino acids. The V gene end was trimmed by 4 bases and the J gene end by 3 bases; junction bases not matched to a gene: 13. CDR3 nucleotides: TGCGCCAGCAGTGTATCCGGGACTAGCCCCTTTTTCTACAATGAGCAGTTCTTC. Translated: CASSVSGTSPFFYNEQFF.

The rearrangement joins TRBV7-2 to TRBJ2-7; TRBD2 agrees at 10 bases. V was clipped by 4 bases and J by 9 bases; unmatched bases: 9. The CDR3 is 14 residues long. Germline V gene data show CDR1 as SGHTA and CDR2 as FQGNSA. The CDR3 loop is CASSSPSGSFAQYF. CDR3 nucleotides: TGTGCCAGCAGCTCACCTAGCGGGAGCTTTGCGCAGTACTTC. The variable domain in full, completed from reference TRBV7-2 and TRBJ2-7, reads GAGVSQSPSNKVTEKGKDVELRCDPISGHTALYWYRQSLGQGLEFLIYFQGNSAPDKSGLPSDRFSAERTGGSVSTLTIQRTQQEDSAVYLCASSSPSGSFAQYFGPGTRLTVT.

The chain has TRBV6-5 and TRBJ1-2; maybe TRBD1 (6 bases). This CDR3 has 14 residues. The V gene lost 4 bases and the J gene lost 6 bases, with 15 bases spanning the gap. CDR1 and CDR2 (germline): MNHEY, SVGAGI. CDR3 nucleotides: TGTGCCAGCAGTTCATCGTCAGGGGTTGATGGCTACACCTTC. Translated, it gives CASSSSSGVDGYTF.

This clone was seen a handful of times. V is TRBV3-1 (or the pseudogene TRBV3-2) and J is TRBJ2-5; D is undetermined. The CDR3 sequence is 12 residues long. V was clipped by 4 bases and J by 3 bases, with 6 bases between them. Germline loops: CDR1 LGHDT, CDR2 YNNKEL (reference sequence). As DNA, the CDR3 is TGTGCCAGCAGCCGGATGGAAGAGACCCAGTACTTC. Amino acid sequence: CASSRMEETQYF.

This clone was seen a single time. This rearrangement joins TRBV6-6 to TRBJ2-6; 8 bases agree with TRBD1. CDR1 is MNHNY, CDR2 SVGAGI, per germline (reference sequence). V lost 3 bases, J lost 4 bases, and 5 bases stayed unmatched. CDR3 size: 16 residues. This CDR3 reads CASSYQGAGGANVLTF. CDR3 nucleotides: TGTGCCAGCAGTTATCAGGGGGCGGGAGGGGCCAACGTCCTGACTTTC.

This clone has a single count. CDR3: CASSLAGTANTDTQYF. CDR3 bases: TGTGCCAGCAGTTTGGCCGGGACAGCAAACACAGATACGCAGTATTTT. V usage is TRBV28 and J usage is TRBJ2-3; TRBD1 agrees at 7 bases. J gave up 2 bases and V 3 bases, and 8 bases lay outside the gene matches. The V gene's germline CDR1 is MDHEN and CDR2 SYDVKM. CDR3 length: 16 residues.

The chain recombines TRBV5-4 with TRBJ1-2; a weak D match, TRBD1 (5 bases). Germline loops: CDR1 SGHNT, CDR2 YYREEE (reference sequence). CDR3 size: 13 residues. V was cut by 0 bases and J by 8 bases, with 11 bases left in between. CDR3 residues: CASSLGTFGGYTF. As DNA, the CDR3 is TGTGCCAGCAGCTTGGGGACATTTGGAGGCTACACCTTC.

The V and J genes are TRBV5-6 and TRBJ2-7, with D unresolved. The CDR3 contains 15 residues. The germline CDR1 and CDR2 sequences are SGHDT and YYEEEE. Trimming removed 1 base from V and 2 bases from J, with 13 bases in between. In DNA form, the CDR3 reads TGTGCCAGCAGCTTGTCCTTTAAAGTTACCTACGAGCAGTACTTC. Its translation is CASSLSFKVTYEQYF. The complete variable domain, with remaining parts taken from reference TRBV5-6 and TRBJ2-7, reads DAGVTQSPTHLIKTRGQQVTLRCSPKSGHDTVSWYQQALGQGPQFIFQYYEEEERQRGNFPDRFSGHQFPNYSSELNVNALLLGDSALYLCASSLSFKVTYEQYFGPGTRLTVT.